This passage covers 8 T cell receptor beta chains from one sample sequenced in a study of CD4 T cells in relation to SARS-CoV-2 and coronaviruses. Which antigens these TCRs recognize remains unknown. The assay was immunoSEQ multiplex PCR, and TCRdb's table has in-frame clones only and misses some. The data show tens of thousands of clones, about 87% seen once. The specimen sequenced was naive CD4+ T cells from PBMCs, cultured in vitro. Subset reported: naive CD4+ T cells isolated by negative enrichment. These TCRs come from an adult with COVID-19.

This chain uses TRBV3-1 (or the pseudogene TRBV3-2) with TRBJ2-7; D is unclear. Germline-derived CDR1 and CDR2 are LGHDT and YNNKEL (reference sequence). This CDR3 region has 12 residues. The V end was cut by 0 bases, the J end by 3 bases, with 3 bases between. CDR3 residues: CASSQEDYEQYF. The CDR3 bases are TGTGCCAGCAGCCAAGAAGACTACGAGCAGTACTTC.

V and J are TRBV19 and TRBJ1-5; 9 nucleotides agree with TRBD1. CDR3 length equals 16 residues. J was trimmed by 7 bases and V by 6 bases; bases with no gene match: 13. Germline V gene data show CDR1 as LNHDA and CDR2 as SQIVND (reference sequence). The CDR3: CASSERDRAKRQPQHF. The CDR3 bases are TGTGCCAGTAGCGAAAGGGACAGGGCAAAAAGGCAGCCCCAGCATTTT.

The V gene is TRBV5-1, the J gene TRBJ1-6; a possible D gene is TRBD1 (6 bases). Looked up from germline, CDR1 is SGHRS and CDR2 is YFSETQ. Deletions cut 1 base from V and 7 bases from J, with 15 bases between. The CDR3 runs to 16 residues. CDR3 sequence (DNA): TGCGCCAGCAGCTTGTCTGGGGGGCCTCGCAATTCACCCCTCCACTTT. This sequence encodes CASSLSGGPRNSPLHF.

This chain connects TRBV4-2 to TRBJ1-5, with D hard to call. Germline CDR1 reads LGHNA; CDR2 reads YNFKEQ. This CDR3 spans 12 amino acids. V was trimmed by 0 bases and J by 4 bases, leaving 1 base between them. The CDR3 DNA reads TGTGCCAGCAGCCAAGATAATCAGCCCCAGCATTTT. Encoded protein: CASSQDNQPQHF.

The chain uses TRBV6-5 and TRBJ2-1, with 10 bases identical to TRBD2. There are 15 residues in the CDR3. With V trimmed by 2 bases and J by 7 bases, 5 bases remained unmatched. The germline V gene has CDR1 MNHEY and CDR2 SVGAGI. The CDR3 coding sequence is TGTGCCAGCAGTTACGAAGGTAGCGGGAGGAATGAGCAGTTCTTC. The encoded protein is CASSYEGSGRNEQFF.

The rearrangement links TRBV5-4 to TRBJ2-2, with D tentatively TRBD2 (6 bases). CDR1 and CDR2 (germline): SGHNT, YYREEE (reference sequence). CDR3 length: 15 residues. V gave up 1 base and J gave up 2 bases, with 9 bases separating them. The CDR3 spells CASSLSSANTGELFF. DNA of the CDR3: TGTGCCAGCAGCTTGTCTAGCGCAAACACCGGGGAGCTGTTTTTT.

The chain has TRBV11-2 and TRBJ2-1; a possible D gene is TRBD1 (6 bases). Per germline, CDR1 SGHAT and CDR2 FQNNGV. This CDR3 comprises 13 residues. V was pared by 6 bases and J by 7 bases, with 13 bases between. The DNA for the CDR3 is TGTGCCAGCAGAACAGGCCAGGGGAATGAGCAGTTCTTC. Protein sequence: CASRTGQGNEQFF.

The CDR3 region has the DNA TGCGCCAGCAGCTTGTACACTCAAGAGACCCAGTACTTC. This encodes CASSLYTQETQYF. The rearrangement uses TRBV5-1 and TRBJ2-5; D uncertain. The V end was cut by 1 base, the J end by 2 bases, with 6 bases between. The CDR3 extends over 13 amino acids. The germline CDR1 and CDR2 sequences are SGHRS and YFSETQ.